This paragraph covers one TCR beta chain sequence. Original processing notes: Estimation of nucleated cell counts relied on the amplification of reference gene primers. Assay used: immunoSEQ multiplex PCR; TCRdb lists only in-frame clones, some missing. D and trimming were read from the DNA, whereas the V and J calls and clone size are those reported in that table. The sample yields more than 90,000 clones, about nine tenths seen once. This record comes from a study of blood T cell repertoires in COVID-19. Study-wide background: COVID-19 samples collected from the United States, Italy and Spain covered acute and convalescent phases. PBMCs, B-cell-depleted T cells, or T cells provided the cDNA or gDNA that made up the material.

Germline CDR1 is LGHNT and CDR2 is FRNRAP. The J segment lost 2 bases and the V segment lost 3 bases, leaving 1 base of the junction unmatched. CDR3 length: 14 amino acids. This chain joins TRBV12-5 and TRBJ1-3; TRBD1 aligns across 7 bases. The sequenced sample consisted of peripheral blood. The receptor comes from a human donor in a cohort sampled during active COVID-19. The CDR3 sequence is CASGFDRAGNTIYF. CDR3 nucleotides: TGTGCTAGTGGTTTTGACAGGGCTGGAAACACCATATATTTT.